This T cell receptor beta chain was obtained from a study of T cells in localized non-small cell lung cancer (dated by TCRdb to the early 2020s). Notes on the research overall: T cell repertoires of 236 early-stage NSCLC patients were analyzed, with tumors being compared against uninvolved tumor-adjacent lungs. The cohort comprised 200 to 300 treatment-naïve NSCLC patients with resected, localized lung tumors. NSCLC patients had a mean age of around 66 years, and more than 120 were male and 107 female. Study-wide findings and limitations: A median of about 55 of the top 100 tumor clones were detected in paired uninvolved adjacent lung, and under 30 of these tumor clones were also found among the top 100 clones of the paired uninvolved adjacent lung. Because multi-region tumor sequencing was not done, intratumor heterogeneity could not be ruled out. The highest T cell clonality was observed in uninvolved tumor-adjacent lung, where clonality exceeded that of tumor, suggesting that antigenic responses were more focused in uninvolved tumor-adjacent lung. Because the study design was exploratory, TCR variables were selected using unadjusted p-values without false-discovery rate correction. Higher T cell density in blood was associated with longer overall survival, whereas higher clonality in adjacent lung was associated with shorter survival.

In regard to this clone: Its antigen is not yet known. No much larger clone exists at a distance of one base, and base qualities are not known.

The CDR1 and CDR2 encoded by the germline V gene (reference sequence) are LNHNV and YYDKDF. Including the terminal cysteine and phenylalanine, the CDR3 comprises 13 residues. CDR3 DNA is the only sequence kept; it has 39 bases, read in frame from the first base. V drops 1 base and J drops 8 bases, leaving 9 bases in between. At diagnosis, tumor, uninvolved tumor-adjacent lung and peripheral blood were collected and then preserved as a mix of FFPE and fresh-frozen material. Blood samples were analyzed as peripheral blood mononuclear cells for TCR repertoire profiling. TCR beta CDR3 regions were sequenced from DNA using the immunoSEQ Assay. Per the original workflow: To compute T cell density, TCR beta template counts were normalized to usable DNA, which was estimated by amplifying housekeeping genes. The preseqR package was used to estimate richness by extrapolating to 400,000 templates for PBMC samples and to 120,000 templates for tissue samples. Clonality was defined as one minus Pielou's evenness. Differential abundance testing on productive amino-acid clonotypes, with a minimum total count of 5 and an alpha of 0.1, was used to identify tissue-enriched TCRs. The Jaccard Index and the Morisita Overlap Index were used to measure how much the repertoires overlapped between compartments. GLIPH grouped TCR beta CDR3s together with public tetramer-defined viral CDR3s, and a viral motif had to include at least three viral sequences and show V-gene enrichment. As stored in TCRdb, this immuneACCESS dataset retains in-frame rearrangements with V and J assigned. A fraction of the clones does not appear; measured against another copy, unresolved V genes explain less than half of the discrepancy, and the remainder lacks a known reason. V and J calls plus clone size are reproduced from that table; the DNA served to infer D and trimming. The sample table shows almost 40,000 clones, and about 76% are seen once. The ten most abundant clones make up less than 35% of the sample.

This sequence originates from a woman aged 40-70 years with stage II squamous cell lung carcinoma. Material: PBMCs, obtained before any cancer treatment. Rearrangement joined TRBV15 to TRBJ2-1; no confident D gene assignment can be made. The nucleotide sequence is given as TGTGCCACCAGCAGAGGGTACGGAGATGAGCAGTTCTTC. It codes for CATSRGYGDEQFF.